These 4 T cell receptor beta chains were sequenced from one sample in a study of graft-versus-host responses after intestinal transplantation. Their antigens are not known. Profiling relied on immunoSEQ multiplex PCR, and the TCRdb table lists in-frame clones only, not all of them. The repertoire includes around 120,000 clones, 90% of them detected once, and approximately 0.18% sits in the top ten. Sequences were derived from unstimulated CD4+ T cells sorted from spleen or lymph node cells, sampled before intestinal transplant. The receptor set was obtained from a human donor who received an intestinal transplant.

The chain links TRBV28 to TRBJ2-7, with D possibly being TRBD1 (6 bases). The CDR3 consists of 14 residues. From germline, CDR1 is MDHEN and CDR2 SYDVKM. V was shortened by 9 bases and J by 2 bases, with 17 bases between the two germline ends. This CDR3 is CASLQGHRAYEQYF. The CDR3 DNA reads TGTGCCAGTTTACAGGGCCACCGGGCCTACGAGCAGTACTTC.

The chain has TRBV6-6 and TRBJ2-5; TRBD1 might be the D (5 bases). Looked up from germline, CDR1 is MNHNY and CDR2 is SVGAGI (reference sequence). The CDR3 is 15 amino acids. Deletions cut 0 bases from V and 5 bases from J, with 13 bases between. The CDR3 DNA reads TGTGCCAGCAGTTACTCATCAGGGCGGAGCGAGACCCAGTACTTC. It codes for CASSYSSGRSETQYF.

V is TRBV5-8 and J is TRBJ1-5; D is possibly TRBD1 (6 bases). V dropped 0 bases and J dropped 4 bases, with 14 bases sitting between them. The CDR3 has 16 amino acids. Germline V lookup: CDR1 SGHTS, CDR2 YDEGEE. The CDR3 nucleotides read TGTGCCAGCAGCTTGGTGGGACACGGTCCGAATCAGCCCCAGCATTTT. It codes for CASSLVGHGPNQPQHF. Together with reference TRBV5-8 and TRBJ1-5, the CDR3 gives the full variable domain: EAGVTQSPTHLIKTRGQQATLRCSPISGHTSVYWYQQALGLGLQFLLWYDEGEERNRGNFPPRFSGRQFPNYSSELNVNALELEDSALYLCASSLVGHGPNQPQHFGDGTRLSIL.

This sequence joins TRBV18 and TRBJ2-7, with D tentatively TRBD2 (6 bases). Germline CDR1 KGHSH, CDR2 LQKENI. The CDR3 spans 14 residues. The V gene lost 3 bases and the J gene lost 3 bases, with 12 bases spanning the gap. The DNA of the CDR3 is TGTGCCAGCTCACCGGCGGGGCCCAACTACGAGCAGTACTTC. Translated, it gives CASSPAGPNYEQYF.